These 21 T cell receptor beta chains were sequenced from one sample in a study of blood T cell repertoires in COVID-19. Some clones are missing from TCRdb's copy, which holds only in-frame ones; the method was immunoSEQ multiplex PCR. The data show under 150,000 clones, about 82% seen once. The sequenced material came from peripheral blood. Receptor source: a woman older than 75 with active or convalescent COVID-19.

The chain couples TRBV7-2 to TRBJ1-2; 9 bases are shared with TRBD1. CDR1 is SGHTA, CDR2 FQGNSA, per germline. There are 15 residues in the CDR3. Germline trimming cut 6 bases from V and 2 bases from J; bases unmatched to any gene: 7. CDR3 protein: CASRDGQGRNYGYTF. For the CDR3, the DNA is TGTGCCAGCAGGGATGGACAGGGGCGCAACTATGGCTACACCTTC.

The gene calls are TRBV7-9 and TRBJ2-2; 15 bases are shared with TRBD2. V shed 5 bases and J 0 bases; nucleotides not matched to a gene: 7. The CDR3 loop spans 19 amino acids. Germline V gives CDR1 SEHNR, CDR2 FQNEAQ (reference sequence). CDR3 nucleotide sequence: TGTGCCAGCAGCGGAGGACTAGCGGGGGGGTACGCGAACACCGGGGAGCTGTTTTTT. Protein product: CASSGGLAGGYANTGELFF.

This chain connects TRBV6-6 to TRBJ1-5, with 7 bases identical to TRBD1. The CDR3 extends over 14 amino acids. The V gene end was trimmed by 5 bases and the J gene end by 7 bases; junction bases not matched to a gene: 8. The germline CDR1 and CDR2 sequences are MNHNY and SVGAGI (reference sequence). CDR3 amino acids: CASSRDSTPQPQHF. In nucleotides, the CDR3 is TGTGCCAGCAGTAGGGACAGCACCCCACAGCCCCAGCATTTT.

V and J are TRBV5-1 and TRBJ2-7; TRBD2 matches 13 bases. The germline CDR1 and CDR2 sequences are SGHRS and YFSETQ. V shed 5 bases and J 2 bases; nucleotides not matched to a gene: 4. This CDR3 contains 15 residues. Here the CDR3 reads CASRTGLAGTYEQYF. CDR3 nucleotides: TGCGCCAGCAGAACGGGACTAGCGGGGACCTACGAGCAGTACTTC.

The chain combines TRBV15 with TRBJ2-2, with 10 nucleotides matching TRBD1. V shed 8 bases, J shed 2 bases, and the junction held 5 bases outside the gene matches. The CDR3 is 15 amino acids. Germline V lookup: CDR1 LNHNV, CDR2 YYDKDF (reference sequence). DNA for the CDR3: TGTGCCACCGGACAGGGGGGCGTTAACACCGGGGAGCTGTTTTTT. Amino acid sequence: CATGQGGVNTGELFF.

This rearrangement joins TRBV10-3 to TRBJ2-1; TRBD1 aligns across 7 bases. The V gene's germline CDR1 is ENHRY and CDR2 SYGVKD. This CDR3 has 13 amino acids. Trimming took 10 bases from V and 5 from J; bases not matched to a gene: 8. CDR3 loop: CATSGTENNEQFF. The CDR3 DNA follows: TGTGCCACTTCCGGGACAGAAAACAATGAGCAGTTCTTC.

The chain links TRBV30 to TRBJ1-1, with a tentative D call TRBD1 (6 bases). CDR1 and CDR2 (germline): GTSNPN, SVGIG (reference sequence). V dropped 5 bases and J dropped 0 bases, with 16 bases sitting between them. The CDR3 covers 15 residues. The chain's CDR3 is CAWAQGGTMNTEAFF. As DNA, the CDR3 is TGTGCCTGGGCCCAAGGGGGAACCATGAACACTGAAGCTTTCTTT.

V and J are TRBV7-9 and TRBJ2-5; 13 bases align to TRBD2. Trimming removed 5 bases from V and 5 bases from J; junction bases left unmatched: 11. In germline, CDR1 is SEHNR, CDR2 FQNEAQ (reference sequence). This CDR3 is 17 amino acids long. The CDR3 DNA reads TGTGCCAGCAGCGGATTAACTAGCGGGGGGGCGTTTGAGACCCAGTACTTC. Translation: CASSGLTSGGAFETQYF.

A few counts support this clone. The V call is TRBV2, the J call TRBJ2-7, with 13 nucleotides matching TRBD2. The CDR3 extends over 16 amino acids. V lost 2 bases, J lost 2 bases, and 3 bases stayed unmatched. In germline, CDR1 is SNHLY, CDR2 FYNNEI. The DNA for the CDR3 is TGTGCCAGCAGTGAATTCGGACTAGCGGGAGCCTACGAGCAGTACTTC. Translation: CASSEFGLAGAYEQYF.

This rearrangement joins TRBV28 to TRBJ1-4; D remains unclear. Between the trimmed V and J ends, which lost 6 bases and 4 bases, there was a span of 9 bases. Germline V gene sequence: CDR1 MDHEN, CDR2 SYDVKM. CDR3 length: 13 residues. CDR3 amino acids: CASRWAHNEKLFF. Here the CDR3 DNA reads TGTGCCAGCAGATGGGCTCATAATGAAAAACTGTTTTTT. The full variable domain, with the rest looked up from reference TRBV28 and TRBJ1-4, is DVKVTQSSRYLVKRTGEKVFLECVQDMDHENMFWYRQDPGLGLRLIYFSYDVKMKEKGDIPEGYSVSREKKERFSLILESASTNQTSMYLCASRWAHNEKLFFGSGTQLSVL.

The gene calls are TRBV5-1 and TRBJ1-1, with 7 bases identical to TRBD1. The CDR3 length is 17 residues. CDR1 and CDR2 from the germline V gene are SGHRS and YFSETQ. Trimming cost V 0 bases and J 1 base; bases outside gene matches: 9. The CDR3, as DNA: TGCGCCAGCAGCTTGGGGTTACTGACAGGGAAGAACACTGAAGCTTTCTTT. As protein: CASSLGLLTGKNTEAFF.

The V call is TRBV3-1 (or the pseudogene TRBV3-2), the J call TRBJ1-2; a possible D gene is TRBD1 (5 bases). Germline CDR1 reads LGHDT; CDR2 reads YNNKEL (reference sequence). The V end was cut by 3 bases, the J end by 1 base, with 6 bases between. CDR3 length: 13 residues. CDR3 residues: CASSQGGNYGYTF. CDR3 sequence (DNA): TGTGCCAGCAGCCAGGGGGGTAACTATGGCTACACCTTC.

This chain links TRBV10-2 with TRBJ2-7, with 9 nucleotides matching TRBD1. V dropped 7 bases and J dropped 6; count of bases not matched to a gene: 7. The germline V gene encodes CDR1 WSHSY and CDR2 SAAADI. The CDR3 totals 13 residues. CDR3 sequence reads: CASTHRQGGEQYF. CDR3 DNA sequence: TGCGCCAGCACTCACAGACAGGGGGGCGAGCAGTACTTC.

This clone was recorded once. In nucleotides, the CDR3 is TGTGCCAGCGCGCCTGACAGTATCTCGAACACTGAAGCTTTCTTT. As protein: CASAPDSISNTEAFF. This rearrangement joins TRBV18 to TRBJ1-1, with D maybe TRBD1 (5 bases). The CDR3 extends over 15 amino acids. Germline V gives CDR1 KGHSH, CDR2 LQKENI. Trimming took off 8 bases at V and 1 base at J, with 17 bases between the two ends.

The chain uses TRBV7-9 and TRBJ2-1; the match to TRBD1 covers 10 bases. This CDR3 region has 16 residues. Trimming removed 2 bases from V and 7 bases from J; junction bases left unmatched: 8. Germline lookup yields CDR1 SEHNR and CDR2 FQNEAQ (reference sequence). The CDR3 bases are TGTGCCAGCAGCTTATCTCGGACAGGGGGTTTGAATGAGCAGTTCTTC. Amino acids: CASSLSRTGGLNEQFF.

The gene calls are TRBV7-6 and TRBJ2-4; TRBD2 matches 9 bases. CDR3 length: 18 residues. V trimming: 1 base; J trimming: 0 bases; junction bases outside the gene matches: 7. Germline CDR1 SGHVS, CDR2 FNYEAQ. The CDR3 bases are TGTGCCAGCAGCTTAGGGAATCTAGCGGGGCAAGCCAAAAACATTCAGTACTTC. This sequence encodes CASSLGNLAGQAKNIQYF.

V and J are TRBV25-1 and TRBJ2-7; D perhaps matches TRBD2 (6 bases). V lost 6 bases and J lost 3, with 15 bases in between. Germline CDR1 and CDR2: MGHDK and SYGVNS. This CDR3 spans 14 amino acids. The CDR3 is CASSPWTGDYEQYF. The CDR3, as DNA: TGTGCCAGCAGCCCTTGGACGGGGGACTACGAGCAGTACTTC.

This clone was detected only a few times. The CDR3 bases are TGTGCCAGCAGCCTCTATACAGGTCAAAACACCGGGGAGCTGTTTTTT. Translated, it gives CASSLYTGQNTGELFF. This sequence joins TRBV3-1 (or the pseudogene TRBV3-2) and TRBJ2-2; TRBD1 might be the D (5 bases). CDR3 length: 16 amino acids. The germline V gene has CDR1 LGHDT and CDR2 YNNKEL (reference sequence). V lost 4 bases and J 2 bases, leaving 14 bases between the germline ends.

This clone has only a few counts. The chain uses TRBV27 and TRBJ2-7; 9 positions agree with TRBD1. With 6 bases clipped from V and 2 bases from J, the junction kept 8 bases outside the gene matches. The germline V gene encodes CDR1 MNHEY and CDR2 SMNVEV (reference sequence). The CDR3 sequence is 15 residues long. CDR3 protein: CASSLGQGATYEQYF. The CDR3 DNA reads TGTGCCAGCAGCTTGGGACAGGGCGCGACCTACGAGCAGTACTTC.

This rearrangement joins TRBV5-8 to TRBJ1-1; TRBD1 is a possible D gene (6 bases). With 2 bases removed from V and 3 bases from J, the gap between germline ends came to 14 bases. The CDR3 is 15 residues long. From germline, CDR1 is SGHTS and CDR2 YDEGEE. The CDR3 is CASSFATGSYTEAFF. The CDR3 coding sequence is TGTGCCAGCAGCTTCGCGACAGGATCTTACACTGAAGCTTTCTTT.

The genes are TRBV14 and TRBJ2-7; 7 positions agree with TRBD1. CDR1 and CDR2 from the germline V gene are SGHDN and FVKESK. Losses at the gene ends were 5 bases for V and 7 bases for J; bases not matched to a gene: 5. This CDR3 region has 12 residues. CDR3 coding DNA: TGTGCCAGCAGCTACAGGGGCGGGGAGCAGTACTTC. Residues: CASSYRGGEQYF. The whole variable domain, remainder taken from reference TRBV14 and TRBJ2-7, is EAGVTQFPSHSVIEKGQTVTLRCDPISGHDNLYWYRRVMGKEIKFLLHFVKESKQDESGMPNNRFLAERTGGTYSTLKVQPAELEDSGVYFCASSYRGGEQYFGPGTRLTVT.